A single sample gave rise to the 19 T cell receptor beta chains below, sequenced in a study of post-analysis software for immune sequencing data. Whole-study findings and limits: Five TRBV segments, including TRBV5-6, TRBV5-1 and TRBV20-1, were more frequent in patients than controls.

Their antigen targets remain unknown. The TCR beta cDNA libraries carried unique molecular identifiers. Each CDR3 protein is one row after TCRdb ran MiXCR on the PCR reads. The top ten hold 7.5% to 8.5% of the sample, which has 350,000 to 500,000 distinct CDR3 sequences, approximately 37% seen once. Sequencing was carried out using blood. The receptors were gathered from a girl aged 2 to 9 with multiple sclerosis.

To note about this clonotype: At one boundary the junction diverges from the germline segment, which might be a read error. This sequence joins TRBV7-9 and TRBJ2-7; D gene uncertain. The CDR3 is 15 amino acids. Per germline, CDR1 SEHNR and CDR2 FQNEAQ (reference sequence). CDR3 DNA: TGTGTCAGCAGTCCCATGGCCCTCGTCTGCGATGGGCAGTACTTC. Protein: CVSSPMALVCDGQYF. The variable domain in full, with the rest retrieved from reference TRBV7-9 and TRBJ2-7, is DTGVSQNPRHKITKRGQNVTFRCDPISEHNRLYWYRQTLGQGPEFLTYFQNEAQLEKSRLLSDRFSAERPKGSFSTLEIQRTEQGDSAMYLCVSSPMALVCDGQYFGPGTRLTVT.

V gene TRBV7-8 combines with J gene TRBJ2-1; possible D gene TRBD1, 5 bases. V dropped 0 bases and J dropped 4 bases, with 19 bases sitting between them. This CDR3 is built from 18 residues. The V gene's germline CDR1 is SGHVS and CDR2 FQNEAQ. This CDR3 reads CASSLALAGLQPYNEQFF. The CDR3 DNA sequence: TGTGCCAGCAGCTTAGCGCTGGCAGGGTTGCAGCCTTACAATGAGCAGTTCTTC.

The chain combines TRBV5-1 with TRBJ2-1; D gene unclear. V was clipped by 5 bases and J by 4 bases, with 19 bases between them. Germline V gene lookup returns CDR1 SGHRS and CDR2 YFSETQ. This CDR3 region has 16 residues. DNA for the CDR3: TGCGCCAGCAGATTTCCGTCCGGGCTAGGATACAATGAGCAGTTCTTC. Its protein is CASRFPSGLGYNEQFF.

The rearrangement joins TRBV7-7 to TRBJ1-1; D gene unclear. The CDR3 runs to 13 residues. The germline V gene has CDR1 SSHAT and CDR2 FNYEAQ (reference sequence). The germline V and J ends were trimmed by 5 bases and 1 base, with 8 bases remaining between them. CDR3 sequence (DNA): TGTGCCAGCAGCCCCGACCCGAACACTGAAGCTTTCTTT. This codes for CASSPDPNTEAFF.

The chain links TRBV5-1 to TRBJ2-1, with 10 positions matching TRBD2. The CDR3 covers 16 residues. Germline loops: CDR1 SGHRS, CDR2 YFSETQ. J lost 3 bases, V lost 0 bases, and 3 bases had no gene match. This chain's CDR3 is CASSLVSSGGYNEQFF. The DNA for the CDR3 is TGCGCCAGCAGCTTGGTATCTAGCGGGGGCTACAATGAGCAGTTCTTC.

Written as DNA, the CDR3 is TGCAGCGTTGAAGTGTTCCGACAGGGGGAAGAGACCCAGTACTTC. This translates into CSVEVFRQGEETQYF. The gene calls are TRBV29-1 and TRBJ2-5; 9 positions agree with TRBD1. CDR1 SQVTM and CDR2 ANQGSEA come from the germline V gene. The CDR3 is 15 amino acids. The J segment lost 3 bases and the V segment lost 1 base, leaving 6 bases of the junction unmatched. Variable domain in full (rest from reference TRBV29-1 and TRBJ2-5): SAVISQKPSRDICQRGTSLTIQCQVDSQVTMMFWYRQQPGQSLTLIATANQGSEATYESGFVIDKFPISRPNLTFSTLTVSNMSPEDSSIYLCSVEVFRQGEETQYFGPGTRLLVL.

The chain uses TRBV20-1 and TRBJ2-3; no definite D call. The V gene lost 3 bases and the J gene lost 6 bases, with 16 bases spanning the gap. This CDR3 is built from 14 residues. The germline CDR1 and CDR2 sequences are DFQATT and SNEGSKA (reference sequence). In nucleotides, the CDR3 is TGCAGTGCTAGGGCCCCCTCCTTGGGGGATACGCAGTATTTT. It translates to CSARAPSLGDTQYF.

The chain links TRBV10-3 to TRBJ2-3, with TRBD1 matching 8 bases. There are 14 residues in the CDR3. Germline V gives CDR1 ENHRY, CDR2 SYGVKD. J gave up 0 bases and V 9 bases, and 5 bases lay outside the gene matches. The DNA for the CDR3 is TGTGCCATTCAAGGGACAGGAAGCACAGATACGCAGTATTTT. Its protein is CAIQGTGSTDTQYF.

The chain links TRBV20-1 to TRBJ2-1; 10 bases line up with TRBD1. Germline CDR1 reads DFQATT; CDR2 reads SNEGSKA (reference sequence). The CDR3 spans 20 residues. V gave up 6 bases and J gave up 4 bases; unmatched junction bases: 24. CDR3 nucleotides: TGCAGTGCCCGGACAACCGGGACAGGGGCCTGGATCGGCCGTTACAATGAGCAGTTCTTC. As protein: CSARTTGTGAWIGRYNEQFF.

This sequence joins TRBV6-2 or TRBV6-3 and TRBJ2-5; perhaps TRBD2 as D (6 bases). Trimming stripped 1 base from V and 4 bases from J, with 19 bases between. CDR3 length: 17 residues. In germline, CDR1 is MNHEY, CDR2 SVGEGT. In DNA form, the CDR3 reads TGTGCCAGCAGTTACTTCATGGGCCGGGACTCAGGAGAGACCCAGTACTTC. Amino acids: CASSYFMGRDSGETQYF.

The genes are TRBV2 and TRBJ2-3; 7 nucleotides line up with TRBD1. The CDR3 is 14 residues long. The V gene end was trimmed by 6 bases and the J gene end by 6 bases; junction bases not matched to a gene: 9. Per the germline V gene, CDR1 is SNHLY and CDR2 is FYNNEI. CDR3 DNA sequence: TGTGCCAGCAGAAGTATGGGGACAGCTGATACGCAGTATTTT. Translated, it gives CASRSMGTADTQYF.

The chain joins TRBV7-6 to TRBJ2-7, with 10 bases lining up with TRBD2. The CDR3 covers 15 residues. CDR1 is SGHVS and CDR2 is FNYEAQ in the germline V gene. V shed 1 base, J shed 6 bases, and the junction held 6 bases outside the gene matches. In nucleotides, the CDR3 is TGTGCCAGCAGCTTAGACGGGGGACTAGCGTCCGAGCAGTACTTC. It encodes CASSLDGGLASEQYF. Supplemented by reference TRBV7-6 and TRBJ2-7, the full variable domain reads GAGVSQSPRYKVTKRGQDVALRCDPISGHVSLYWYRQALGQGPEFLTYFNYEAQQDKSGLPNDRFSAERPEGSISTLTIQRTEQRDSAMYRCASSLDGGLASEQYFGPGTRLTVT.

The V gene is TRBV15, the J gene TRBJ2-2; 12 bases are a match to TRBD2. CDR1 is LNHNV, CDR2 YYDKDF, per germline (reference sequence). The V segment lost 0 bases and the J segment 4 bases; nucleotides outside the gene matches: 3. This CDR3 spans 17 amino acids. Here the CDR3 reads CATSRDRTSGITGELFF. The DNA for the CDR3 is TGTGCCACCAGCAGAGACAGGACTAGCGGGATCACCGGGGAGCTGTTTTTT.

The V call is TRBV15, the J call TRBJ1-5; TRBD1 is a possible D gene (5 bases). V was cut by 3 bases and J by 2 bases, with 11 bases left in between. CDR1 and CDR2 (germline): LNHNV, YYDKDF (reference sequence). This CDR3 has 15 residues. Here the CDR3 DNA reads TGTGCCACCAGCAGCTCTAGGGGACGCAATCAGCCCCAGCATTTT. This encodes CATSSSRGRNQPQHF.

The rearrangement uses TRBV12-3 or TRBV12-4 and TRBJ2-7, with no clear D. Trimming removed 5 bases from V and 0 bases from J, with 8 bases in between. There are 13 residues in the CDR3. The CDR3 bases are TGTGCCAGCAGTCCCGAGGACTCCTACGAGCAGTACTTC. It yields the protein CASSPEDSYEQYF.

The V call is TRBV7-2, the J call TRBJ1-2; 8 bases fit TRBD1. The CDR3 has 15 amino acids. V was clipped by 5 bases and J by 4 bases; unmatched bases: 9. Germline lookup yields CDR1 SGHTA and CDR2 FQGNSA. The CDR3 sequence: CASSGGGQARYGYTF. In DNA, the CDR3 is TGTGCCAGCAGCGGGGGGGGACAGGCGCGCTATGGCTACACCTTC.

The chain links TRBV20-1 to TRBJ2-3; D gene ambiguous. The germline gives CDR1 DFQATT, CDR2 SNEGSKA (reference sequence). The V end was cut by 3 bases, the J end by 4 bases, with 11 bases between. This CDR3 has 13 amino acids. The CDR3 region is CSASTPVADTQYF. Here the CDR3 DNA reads TGCAGTGCTAGTACCCCCGTGGCAGATACGCAGTATTTT.

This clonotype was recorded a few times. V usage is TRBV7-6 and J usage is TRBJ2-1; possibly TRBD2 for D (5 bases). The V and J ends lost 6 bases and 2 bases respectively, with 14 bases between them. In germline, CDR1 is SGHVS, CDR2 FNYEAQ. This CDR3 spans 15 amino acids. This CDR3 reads CASSPTSGPYNEQFF. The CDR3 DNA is TGTGCCAGCAGTCCAACGAGCGGACCCTACAATGAGCAGTTCTTC.

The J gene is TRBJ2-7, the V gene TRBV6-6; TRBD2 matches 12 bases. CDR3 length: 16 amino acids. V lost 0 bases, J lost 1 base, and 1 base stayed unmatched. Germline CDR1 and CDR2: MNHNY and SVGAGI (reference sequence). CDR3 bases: TGTGCCAGCAGTTACTCGACTAGCGGGGGATCCTACGAGCAGTACTTC. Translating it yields CASSYSTSGGSYEQYF.